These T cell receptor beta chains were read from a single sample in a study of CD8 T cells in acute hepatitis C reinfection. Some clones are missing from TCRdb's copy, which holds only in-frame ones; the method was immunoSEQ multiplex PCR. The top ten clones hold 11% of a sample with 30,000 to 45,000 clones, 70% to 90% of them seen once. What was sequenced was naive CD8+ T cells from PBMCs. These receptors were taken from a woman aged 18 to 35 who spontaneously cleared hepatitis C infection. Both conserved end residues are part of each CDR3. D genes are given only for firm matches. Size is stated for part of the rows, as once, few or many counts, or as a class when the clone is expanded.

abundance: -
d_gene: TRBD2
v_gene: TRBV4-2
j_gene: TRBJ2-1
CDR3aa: CASSQPSGGLAEFYNEQFF
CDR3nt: TGTGCCAGCAGCCAACCCAGTGGCGGACTAGCAGAATTCTACAATGAGCAGTTCTTC

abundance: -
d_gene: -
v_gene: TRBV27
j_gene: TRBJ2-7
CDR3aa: CASSPRGGGYEQYF
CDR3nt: TGTGCCAGCAGTCCTCGCGGAGGGGGATACGAGCAGTACTTC

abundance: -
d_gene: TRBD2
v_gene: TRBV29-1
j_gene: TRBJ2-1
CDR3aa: CSVEAGLAGDYNHNEQFF
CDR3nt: TGCAGCGTTGAGGCGGGACTAGCGGGAGACTACAACCACAATGAGCAGTTCTTC

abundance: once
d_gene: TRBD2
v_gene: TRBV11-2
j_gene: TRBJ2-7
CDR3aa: CASSFPVRGAYEQYF
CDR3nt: TGTGCCAGCAGCTTTCCGGTCCGGGGGGCCTACGAGCAGTACTTC

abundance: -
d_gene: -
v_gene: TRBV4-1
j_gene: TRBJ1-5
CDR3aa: CASSQEGNSNQPQHF
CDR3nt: TGCGCCAGCAGCCAAGAGGGGAATAGCAATCAGCCCCAGCATTTT

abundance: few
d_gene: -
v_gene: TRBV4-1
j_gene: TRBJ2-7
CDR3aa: CASSQDKGGEQYF
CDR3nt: TGCGCCAGCAGCCAAGACAAGGGAGGCGAGCAGTACTTC

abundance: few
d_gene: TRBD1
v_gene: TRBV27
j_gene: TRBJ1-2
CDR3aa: CASKGTVPGYTF
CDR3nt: TGTGCCAGCAAGGGGACAGTCCCTGGCTACACCTTC

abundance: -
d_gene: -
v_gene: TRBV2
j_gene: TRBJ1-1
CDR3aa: CASRGGTEAFF
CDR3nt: TGTGCCAGCAGGGGTGGCACTGAAGCTTTCTTT

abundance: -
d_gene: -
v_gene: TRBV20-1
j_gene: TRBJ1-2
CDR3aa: CSAPGTDNSF
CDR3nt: TGCAGTGCGCCCGGGACCGATAACTCCTTC

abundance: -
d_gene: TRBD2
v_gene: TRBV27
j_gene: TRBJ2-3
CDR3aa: CASSLGVSGSSQYF
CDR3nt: TGTGCCAGCAGTTTAGGAGTTAGCGGGAGCTCGCAGTATTTT

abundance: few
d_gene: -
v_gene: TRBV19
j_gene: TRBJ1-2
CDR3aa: CASSVGYYGYTF
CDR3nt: TGTGCCAGTAGTGTGGGGTACTATGGCTACACCTTC